This T cell receptor beta chain was recorded in a study of T cells after yellow fever vaccination. Study-wide background: Where fractions had low cell numbers, libraries were prepared from them with the SMART-Seq v4 Ultra Low Input RNA kit. Study-level results: Reappearance after the booster was seen for most primary-vaccination clones, at 95% to 98% CD4 and 70% to 90% CD8. A small proportion of clonotypes was detected in both the CD4 and CD8 compartments.

This clonotype was seen many times. Its target is unknown. UMIs and a universal primer site were added when TCR cDNA was made by 5'RACE template switching. TCRdb analysed the 5' RACE reads with MiXCR anew, one entry per CDR3 protein. The sample yields roughly 310,000 distinct CDR3 sequences, about 3.5% seen once. Germline V gives CDR1 SGHDT, CDR2 YYEEEE. The CDR3 extends over 14 amino acids. V lost 0 bases to trimming and J lost 7 bases, with 13 bases between them. The material was PBMCs, obtained on the day of the yellow fever booster vaccination. The receptor was derived from a man aged 18 to 30 who received the YFV17D yellow fever vaccine. The chain links TRBV5-6 to TRBJ1-2; no definite D call. CDR3 DNA sequence: TGTGCCAGCAGCTTGGCCAGACTTATTGTTGGCTACACCTTC. This codes for CASSLARLIVGYTF.